A single sample gave rise to the 25 T cell receptor beta chains below, sequenced in a study of T cells in Graves' hyperthyroidism and ophthalmopathy. TCR beta CDR3 regions were amplified from RNA. First-round RT-PCR of the TCR CDR3 relied on the HTBI primer set. TCRdb reprocessed the multiplex PCR reads with MiXCR, giving one entry per CDR3 protein. Among 300,000 to 450,000 distinct CDR3 sequences, 13% were seen once, and the ten largest hold around 20%. Specimen: blood. Source of these receptors: a man aged 25 to 40 with Graves' hyperthyroidism that later progressed to Graves' ophthalmopathy.

The rearrangement uses TRBV20-1 and TRBJ2-5; the match to TRBD1 covers 9 bases. Trimming cost V 0 bases and J 4 bases; bases outside gene matches: 6. CDR3 length: 15 amino acids. Per germline, CDR1 DFQATT and CDR2 SNEGSKA (reference sequence). The CDR3 loop is CSARDNRGLRETQYF. The CDR3 DNA is TGCAGTGCTAGAGATAACAGGGGGCTTCGAGAGACCCAGTACTTC.

This clonotype has at least ten counts. V usage is TRBV2 and J usage is TRBJ2-7; no clear D. Trimming shortened V by 3 bases and J by 5 bases, and 14 bases separated the two germline ends. This CDR3 region has 14 residues. Germline V gene sequence: CDR1 SNHLY, CDR2 FYNNEI. Here the CDR3 DNA reads TGTGCCAGCAGTGATGCACCTGGGTTGCACGAGCAGTACTTC. Its translation: CASSDAPGLHEQYF.

This chain joins TRBV6-1 and TRBJ2-7, with D perhaps being TRBD1 or TRBD2 (6 bases each). Per the germline V gene, CDR1 is MNHNS and CDR2 is SASEGT. The CDR3 runs 14 residues. The ends were cut back, 8 bases at V and 1 base at J, with 15 bases in the middle. CDR3 sequence (DNA): TGTGCCAGCCGGGGGCTGTCGACTTCCTACGAGCAGTACTTC. Translated, it gives CASRGLSTSYEQYF.

This clonotype was seen ten or more times. The V gene is TRBV7-9, the J gene TRBJ2-1; D possibly corresponds to TRBD1 (5 bases). The CDR3 totals 16 residues. From germline, CDR1 is SEHNR and CDR2 FQNEAQ (reference sequence). The V end was cut by 5 bases, the J end by 3 bases, with 17 bases between. In DNA, the CDR3 is TGTGCCAGCAGCCCATCCGGCAGGGCCGACTACAATGAGCAGTTCTTC. It encodes CASSPSGRADYNEQFF.

This clonotype was recorded at least ten times. CDR3 DNA sequence: TGCAGTGCTGACACAGCTAACTATGGCTACACCTTC. Translated, it gives CSADTANYGYTF. The chain links TRBV20-1 to TRBJ1-2, with D unclear. The CDR3 is 12 amino acids. CDR1 DFQATT and CDR2 SNEGSKA come from the germline V gene (reference sequence). Trimming pared 5 bases from V and 0 bases from J, leaving 7 bases between.

There are many counts of this clonotype. This chain joins TRBV6-1 and TRBJ1-4, with no clear D. The V and J ends lost 3 bases and 0 bases respectively, with 14 bases between them. The germline V gene has CDR1 MNHNS and CDR2 SASEGT. This CDR3 has 17 amino acids. CDR3 sequence reads: CASSERASQATNEKLFF. DNA of the CDR3: TGTGCCAGCAGTGAGCGGGCTTCCCAAGCAACTAATGAAAAACTGTTTTTT.

This chain uses TRBV19 with TRBJ2-3, with D perhaps being TRBD1 or TRBD2 (5 bases each). Trimming shortened V by 6 bases and J by 3 bases, and 13 bases separated the two germline ends. Germline CDR1 and CDR2: LNHDA and SQIVND (reference sequence). The CDR3 has 14 residues. Here the CDR3 DNA reads TGTGCCAGTAGACCCAGGGACGGAACAGATACGCAGTATTTT. Translated, it gives CASRPRDGTDTQYF.

CDR3 in DNA: TGCAGTGCTAGCCAGGGGGCGGCTGGAAACACCATATATTTT. Translated, it gives CSASQGAAGNTIYF. This chain joins TRBV20-1 and TRBJ1-3; 8 nucleotides match TRBD1. V lost 3 bases and J lost 2; bases outside the gene matches: 3. Germline V gene data show CDR1 as DFQATT and CDR2 as SNEGSKA (reference sequence). CDR3 length equals 14 residues.

This clonotype was seen repeatedly, ten times or more. This rearrangement joins TRBV7-2 to TRBJ2-3; 8 bases are shared with TRBD2. The CDR3 has 16 residues. Germline V gene sequence: CDR1 SGHTA, CDR2 FQGNSA. V gave up 1 base and J gave up 1 base; unmatched junction bases: 4. CDR3 residues: CASSLVGGGRTDTQYF. Written as DNA, the CDR3 is TGTGCCAGCAGCTTAGTCGGGGGGGGACGCACAGATACGCAGTATTTT. Full variable domain (missing parts from reference TRBV7-2 and TRBJ2-3): GAGVSQSPSNKVTEKGKDVELRCDPISGHTALYWYRQSLGQGLEFLIYFQGNSAPDKSGLPSDRFSAERTGGSVSTLTIQRTQQEDSAVYLCASSLVGGGRTDTQYFGPGTRLTVL.

This clonotype was observed a handful of times. This rearrangement joins TRBV3-1 to TRBJ1-1; TRBD1 is a possible D gene (5 bases). This CDR3 contains 21 residues. Trimming left V 4 bases short and J 0 bases short, with 30 bases between. Germline V gene data show CDR1 as LGHDT and CDR2 as YNNKEL (reference sequence). As DNA, the CDR3 is TGTGCCAGCAGCCTCGACAGATCCTTAGGTTATTGGGAGATTATGAACACTGAAGCTTTCTTT. Its translation is CASSLDRSLGYWEIMNTEAFF.

This clonotype was counted a few times. The chain is built from TRBV3-1 and TRBJ2-3; D gene unclear. The CDR3 runs to 15 residues. Germline lookup yields CDR1 LGHDT and CDR2 YNNKEL (reference sequence). V was shortened by 0 bases and J by 6 bases, with 13 bases between the two germline ends. The CDR3 region is CASSQEALAGDTQYF. The CDR3 nucleotides are TGTGCCAGCAGCCAAGAAGCTTTAGCTGGGGATACGCAGTATTTT.

The chain carries TRBV4-1 and TRBJ1-4; TRBD1 matches 7 bases. V dropped 5 bases and J dropped 6; count of bases not matched to a gene: 6. Germline V lookup: CDR1 MGHRA, CDR2 YSYEKL. The CDR3 is 14 amino acids. DNA for the CDR3: TGCGCCAGCAGCGCGCCAGGGGGGGATGAAAAACTGTTTTTT. It codes for CASSAPGGDEKLFF.

This clonotype was found a few times. The chain uses TRBV9 and TRBJ2-5; 9 nucleotides agree with TRBD1. Trimming cost V 4 bases and J 5 bases; bases outside gene matches: 9. The CDR3 consists of 15 residues. Germline V lookup: CDR1 SGDLS, CDR2 YYNGEE. CDR3 region: CASSPRAGTGETQYF. In nucleotides, the CDR3 is TGTGCCAGCAGCCCCCGGGCAGGGACAGGGGAGACCCAGTACTTC.

This clonotype was detected ten times or more. The chain joins TRBV3-1 to TRBJ2-3, with D maybe TRBD2 (6 bases). The CDR3 runs to 12 residues. Germline values: CDR1 LGHDT, CDR2 YNNKEL (reference sequence). Trimming left V 1 base short and J 14 bases short, with 13 bases between. The CDR3 DNA sequence: TGTGCCAGCAGCCAAGGCGGGGTATCCTCGTATTTT. Its protein is CASSQGGVSSYF.

This clonotype was seen at least ten times. In DNA form, the CDR3 reads TGCGCCAGCAGCTTCAACCACGAGCAGTACTTC. It is translated as CASSFNHEQYF. The genes are TRBV5-1 and TRBJ2-7; D not certain. The CDR3 is 11 amino acids. CDR1 SGHRS and CDR2 YFSETQ come from the germline V gene. V lost 2 bases, J lost 5 bases, and 5 bases lay in between.

Ten or more counts support this clonotype. This chain joins TRBV7-8 and TRBJ2-1; 7 positions match TRBD1. CDR3 size: 13 residues. Unmatched junction bases numbered 5, after V lost 4 bases and J lost 8 bases. Germline CDR1 and CDR2: SGHVS and FQNEAQ. CDR3 sequence reads: CASSWNRGDEQFF. In DNA, the CDR3 is TGTGCCAGCAGCTGGAACAGGGGCGATGAGCAGTTCTTC.

This clonotype turned up a few times. The V and J genes are TRBV27 and TRBJ2-7; the D is unclear. CDR1 and CDR2 (germline): MNHEY, SMNVEV (reference sequence). This CDR3 region has 14 residues. Trimming cost V 0 bases and J 2 bases, with 8 bases left between them. DNA for the CDR3: TGTGCCAGCAGTTTATCCGCCACCACCTACGAGCAGTACTTC. Translated: CASSLSATTYEQYF.

This clonotype was recorded many times. The chain is built from TRBV5-1 and TRBJ2-1, with 8 bases aligning to TRBD2. This CDR3 region has 13 residues. Germline loops: CDR1 SGHRS, CDR2 YFSETQ. J lost 4 bases, V lost 7 bases, and 4 bases had no gene match. Here the CDR3 DNA reads TGCGCCAGCTCGGGGGGGGGTTACAATGAGCAGTTCTTC. It is translated as CASSGGGYNEQFF.

The rearrangement uses TRBV7-2 and TRBJ2-2, with D uncertain. This CDR3 spans 15 amino acids. Germline V gives CDR1 SGHTA, CDR2 FQGNSA. V lost 3 bases and J lost 2, with 10 bases in between. The CDR3 DNA is TGTGCCAGCAGCTTCCCCACTTATAACACCGGGGAGCTGTTTTTT. It yields the protein CASSFPTYNTGELFF.

The chain has TRBV5-1 and TRBJ2-1; tentative D call: TRBD2 (5 bases). V was trimmed by 2 bases and J by 5 bases, leaving 14 bases between them. This CDR3 comprises 15 residues. The germline V gene has CDR1 SGHRS and CDR2 YFSETQ. Here the CDR3 reads CASSFTGYSHNEQFF. DNA of the CDR3: TGCGCCAGCAGCTTTACGGGATATTCACACAATGAGCAGTTCTTC.

The chain joins TRBV12-3 or TRBV12-4 to TRBJ2-7; 8 bases match TRBD1. CDR3 length: 15 residues. Trimming removed 6 bases from V and 1 base from J; junction bases left unmatched: 8. CDR3 nucleotides: TGTGCCAGCAGCCCGGGACAGGCCCGTTCCTACGAGCAGTACTTC. This encodes CASSPGQARSYEQYF.

This clonotype showed up many times. This chain links TRBV6-1 with TRBJ1-5; D is ambiguous. The CDR3 runs 13 residues. Trimming cost V 5 bases and J 7 bases, with 12 bases left between them. CDR1 is MNHNS, CDR2 SASEGT, per germline. The CDR3 DNA reads TGTGCCAGCAGTTCGCGGCTGGGACAGCCCCAGCATTTT. Amino acid sequence: CASSSRLGQPQHF.

This clonotype has ten or more counts. The V call is TRBV18, the J call TRBJ2-1; weak D call: TRBD2 (6 bases). Trimming cost V 6 bases and J 5 bases, with 11 bases left between them. The CDR3 is made up of 13 amino acids. The germline CDR1 and CDR2 sequences are KGHSH and LQKENI. Written as DNA, the CDR3 is TGTGCCAGCTCCCGAGGAGGGAACAATGAGCAGTTCTTC. It codes for CASSRGGNNEQFF.

The chain has TRBV6-1 and TRBJ2-1, with 13 bases that match TRBD2. The V gene end was trimmed by 0 bases and the J gene end by 3 bases; junction bases not matched to a gene: 5. This CDR3 region has 18 residues. The germline V gene encodes CDR1 MNHNS and CDR2 SASEGT. DNA for the CDR3: TGTGCCAGCAGTGAAGCGCATACTAGCGGGGGGGTCTACAATGAGCAGTTCTTC. Translating gives CASSEAHTSGGVYNEQFF.

The chain is built from TRBV6-1 and TRBJ2-6, with D tentatively TRBD2 (5 bases). In germline, CDR1 is MNHNS, CDR2 SASEGT. V was clipped by 4 bases and J by 0 bases, with 7 bases between them. The CDR3 extends over 15 amino acids. This chain's CDR3 is CASSGGSSGANVLTF. Here the CDR3 DNA reads TGTGCCAGCAGTGGTGGGAGCTCTGGGGCCAACGTCCTGACTTTC.